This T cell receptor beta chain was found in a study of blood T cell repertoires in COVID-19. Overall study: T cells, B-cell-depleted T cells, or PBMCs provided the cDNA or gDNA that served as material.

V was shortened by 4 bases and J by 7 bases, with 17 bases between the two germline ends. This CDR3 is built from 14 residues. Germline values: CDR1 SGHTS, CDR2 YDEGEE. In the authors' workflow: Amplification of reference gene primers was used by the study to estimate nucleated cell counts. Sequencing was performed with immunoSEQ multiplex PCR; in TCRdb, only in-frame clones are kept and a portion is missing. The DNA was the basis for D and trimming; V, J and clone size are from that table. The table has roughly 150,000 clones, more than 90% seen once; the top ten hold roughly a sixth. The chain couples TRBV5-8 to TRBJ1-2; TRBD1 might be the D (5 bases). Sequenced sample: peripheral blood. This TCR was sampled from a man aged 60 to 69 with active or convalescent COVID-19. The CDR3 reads CASSPFWGESGYTF. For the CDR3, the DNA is TGTGCCAGCAGCCCCTTTTGGGGGGAGAGTGGCTACACCTTC.